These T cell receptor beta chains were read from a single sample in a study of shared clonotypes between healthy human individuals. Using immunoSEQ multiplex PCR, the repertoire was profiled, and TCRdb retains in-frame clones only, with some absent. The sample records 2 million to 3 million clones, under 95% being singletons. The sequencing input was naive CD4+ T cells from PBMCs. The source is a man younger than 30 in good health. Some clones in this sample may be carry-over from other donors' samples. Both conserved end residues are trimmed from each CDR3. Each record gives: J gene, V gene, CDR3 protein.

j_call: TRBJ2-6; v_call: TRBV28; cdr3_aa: ASSLAQGFGANVLT
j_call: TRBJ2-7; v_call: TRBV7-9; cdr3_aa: ASSYSRLEQY
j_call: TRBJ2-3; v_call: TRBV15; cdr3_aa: ATSRGATDTQY
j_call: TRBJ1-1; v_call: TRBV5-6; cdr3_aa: ASSSVGRVNTEAF
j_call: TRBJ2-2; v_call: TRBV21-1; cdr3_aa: ASGLDGNTGELF
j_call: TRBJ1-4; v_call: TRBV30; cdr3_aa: AWSVGTGSLQKLF
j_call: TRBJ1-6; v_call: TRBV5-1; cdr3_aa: ASSWDRGASPLH
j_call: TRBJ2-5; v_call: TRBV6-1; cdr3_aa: ATGWARQETQY
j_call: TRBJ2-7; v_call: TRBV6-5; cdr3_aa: ASSYSGTLSYEQY
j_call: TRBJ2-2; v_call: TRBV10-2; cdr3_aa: ASNHRGLRGELF
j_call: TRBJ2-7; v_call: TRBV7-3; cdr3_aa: ASSLGGDYEQY
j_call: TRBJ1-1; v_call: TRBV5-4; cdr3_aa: ASSLIGGTEAF
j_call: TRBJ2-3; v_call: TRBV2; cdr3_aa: ASSMGPSTDTQY
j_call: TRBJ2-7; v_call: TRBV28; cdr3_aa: ASSLAPALGEQY
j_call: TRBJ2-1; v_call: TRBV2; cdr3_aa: ASKWGGTANNEQF
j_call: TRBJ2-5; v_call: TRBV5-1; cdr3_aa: ASSGGGASEETQY
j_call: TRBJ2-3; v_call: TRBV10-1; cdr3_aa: ASSALAGDVRDTQY
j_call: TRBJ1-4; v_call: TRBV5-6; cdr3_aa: ASSLALPGANEKLF
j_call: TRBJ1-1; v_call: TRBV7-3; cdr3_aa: ASSLDRQTEAF
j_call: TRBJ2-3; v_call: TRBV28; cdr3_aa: ASSFRAPTDTQY
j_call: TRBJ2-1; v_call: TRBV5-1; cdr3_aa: ASSPGTGNNEQF
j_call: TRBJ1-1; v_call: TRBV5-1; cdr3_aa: ASSLLFSEPNTEAF
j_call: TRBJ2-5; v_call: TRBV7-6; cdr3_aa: ASSSMTGTQTQY
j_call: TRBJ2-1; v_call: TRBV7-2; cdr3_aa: ASSLFFSGSYNEQF
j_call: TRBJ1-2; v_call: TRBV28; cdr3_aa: ASSGTAYGYT
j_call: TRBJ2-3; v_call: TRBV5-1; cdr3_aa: ASSFSGWGADTQY
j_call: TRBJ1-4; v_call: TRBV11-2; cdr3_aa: ASSLVRGNEKLF
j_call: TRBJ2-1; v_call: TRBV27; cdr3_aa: ASSFEAGGYNEQF
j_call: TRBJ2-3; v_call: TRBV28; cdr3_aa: ASSRLAGVKDTQY
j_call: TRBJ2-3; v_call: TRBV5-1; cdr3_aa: ASSLEGTTDTQY
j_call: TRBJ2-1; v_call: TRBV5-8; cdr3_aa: ASSLDSYNEQF
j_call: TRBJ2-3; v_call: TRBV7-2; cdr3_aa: ASSSLDTQY
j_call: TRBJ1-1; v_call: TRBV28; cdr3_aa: ASGGSTTEAF
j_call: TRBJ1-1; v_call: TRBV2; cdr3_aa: ASSPTRGTEAF
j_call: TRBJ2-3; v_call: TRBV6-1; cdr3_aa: ASRTGQGLTDTQY
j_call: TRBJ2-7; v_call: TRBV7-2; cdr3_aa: ASSLARNYEQY
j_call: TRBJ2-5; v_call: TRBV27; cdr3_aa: ASSRNPEETQY
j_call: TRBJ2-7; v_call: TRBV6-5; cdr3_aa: ASRQSGLAGYEQY
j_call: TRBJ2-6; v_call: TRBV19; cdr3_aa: ASSSNSGANVLT
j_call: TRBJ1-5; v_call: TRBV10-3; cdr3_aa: AISDRQGSNQPQH
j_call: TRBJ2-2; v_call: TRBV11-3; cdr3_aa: ASSLGGAGGLNTGELF
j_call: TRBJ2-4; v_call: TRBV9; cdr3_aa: ASSFGTSGIRNIQY